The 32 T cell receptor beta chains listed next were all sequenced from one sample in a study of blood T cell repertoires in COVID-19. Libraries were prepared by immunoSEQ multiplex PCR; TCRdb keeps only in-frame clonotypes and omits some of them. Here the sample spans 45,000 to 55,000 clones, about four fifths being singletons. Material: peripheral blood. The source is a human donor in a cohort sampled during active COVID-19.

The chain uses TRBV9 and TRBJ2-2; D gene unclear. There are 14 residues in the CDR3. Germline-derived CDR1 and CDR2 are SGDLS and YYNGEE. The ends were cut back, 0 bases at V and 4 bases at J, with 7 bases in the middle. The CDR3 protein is CASSVAPSTGELFF. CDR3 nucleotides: TGTGCCAGCAGCGTAGCCCCCAGCACCGGGGAGCTGTTTTTT.

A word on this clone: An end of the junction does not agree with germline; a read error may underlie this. CDR3 DNA: TGTGCTAGCAGTATCACCGGGTCCCCCTACAATGAGCAGTTCTTC. This gives the protein CASSITGSPYNEQFF. The rearrangement joins TRBV7-7 to TRBJ2-1, with D uncertain. The CDR3 extends over 15 amino acids. Germline CDR1 SSHAT, CDR2 FNYEAQ (reference sequence).

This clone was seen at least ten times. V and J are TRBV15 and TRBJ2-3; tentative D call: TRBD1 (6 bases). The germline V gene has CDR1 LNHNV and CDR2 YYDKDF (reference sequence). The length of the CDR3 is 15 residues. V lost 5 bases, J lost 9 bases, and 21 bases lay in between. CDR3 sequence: CATSSKGEIVKTQYF. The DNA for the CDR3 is TGTGCCACCAGCTCCAAGGGGGAAATTGTAAAGACGCAGTATTTT.

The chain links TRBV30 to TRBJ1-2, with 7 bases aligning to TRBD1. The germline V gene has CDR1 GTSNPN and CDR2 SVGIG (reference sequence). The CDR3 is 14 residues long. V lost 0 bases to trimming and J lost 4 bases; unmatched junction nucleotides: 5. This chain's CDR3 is CAWSVQGTFYGYTF. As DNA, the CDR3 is TGTGCCTGGAGTGTACAGGGGACCTTCTATGGCTACACCTTC.

In DNA, the CDR3 is TGCGCCAGCAGCCAAGGTCTTGAAGCTTTCTTT. Its protein product is CASSQGLEAFF. This chain uses TRBV4-1 with TRBJ1-1; no clear D. From germline, CDR1 is MGHRA and CDR2 YSYEKL. The V and J ends lost 1 base and 7 bases respectively, with 4 bases between them. The CDR3 contains 11 residues.

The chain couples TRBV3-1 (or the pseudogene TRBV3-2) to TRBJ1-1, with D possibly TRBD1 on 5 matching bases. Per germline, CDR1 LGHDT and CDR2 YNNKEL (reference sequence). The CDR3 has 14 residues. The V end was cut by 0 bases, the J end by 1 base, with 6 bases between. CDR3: CASSQDQGNTEAFF. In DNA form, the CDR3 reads TGTGCCAGCAGCCAAGATCAGGGGAACACTGAAGCTTTCTTT.

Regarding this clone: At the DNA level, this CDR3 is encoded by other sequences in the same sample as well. CDR3 amino acids: CASSVKETQYF. The CDR3 nucleotides are TGCGCCAGCAGCGTAAAAGAGACCCAGTACTTC. The gene calls are TRBV5-1 and TRBJ2-5; D ambiguous. The CDR3 has 11 residues. V was pared by 4 bases and J by 3 bases, with 4 bases between. Germline V gene lookup returns CDR1 SGHRS and CDR2 YFSETQ.

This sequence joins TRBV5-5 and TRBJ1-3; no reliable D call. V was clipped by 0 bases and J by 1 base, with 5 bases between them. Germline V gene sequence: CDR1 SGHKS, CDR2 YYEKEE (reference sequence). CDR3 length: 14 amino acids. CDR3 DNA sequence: TGTGCCAGCAGCTTGGCGGGGTCTGGAAACACCATATATTTT. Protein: CASSLAGSGNTIYF.

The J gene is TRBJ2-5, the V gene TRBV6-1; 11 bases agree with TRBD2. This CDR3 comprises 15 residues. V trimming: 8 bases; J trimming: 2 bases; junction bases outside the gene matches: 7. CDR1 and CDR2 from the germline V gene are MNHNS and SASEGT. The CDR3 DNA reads TGTGCCAGCTCCCCGGGACTAGCGGTTCAAGAGACCCAGTACTTC. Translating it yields CASSPGLAVQETQYF.

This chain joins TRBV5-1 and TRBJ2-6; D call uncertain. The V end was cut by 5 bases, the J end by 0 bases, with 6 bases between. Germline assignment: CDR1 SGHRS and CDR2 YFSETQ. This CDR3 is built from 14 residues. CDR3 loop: CASRRPSGANVLTF. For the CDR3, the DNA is TGCGCCAGCAGGCGGCCCTCTGGGGCCAACGTCCTGACTTTC.

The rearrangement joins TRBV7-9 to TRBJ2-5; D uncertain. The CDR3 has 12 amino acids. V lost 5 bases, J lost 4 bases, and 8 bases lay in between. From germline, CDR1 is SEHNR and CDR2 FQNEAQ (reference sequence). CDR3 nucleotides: TGTGCCAGCAGCCCCCGCGGAGAGACCCAGTACTTC. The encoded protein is CASSPRGETQYF.

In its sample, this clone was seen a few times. CDR3 DNA sequence: TGTGCCAGCAGCTTGGCCCCGGAGGGATACTATGGCTACACCTTC. It yields the protein CASSLAPEGYYGYTF. This chain uses TRBV5-4 with TRBJ1-2; D remains ambiguous. Germline-derived CDR1 and CDR2 are SGHNT and YYREEE (reference sequence). The CDR3 has 15 amino acids. V lost 0 bases, J lost 3 bases, and 12 bases lay in between.

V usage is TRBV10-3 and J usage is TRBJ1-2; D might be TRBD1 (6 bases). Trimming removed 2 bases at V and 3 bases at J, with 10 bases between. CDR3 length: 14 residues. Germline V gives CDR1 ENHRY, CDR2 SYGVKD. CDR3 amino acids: CAISEVQGYYGYTF. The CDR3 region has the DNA TGTGCCATCAGTGAGGTTCAGGGGTACTATGGCTACACCTTC.

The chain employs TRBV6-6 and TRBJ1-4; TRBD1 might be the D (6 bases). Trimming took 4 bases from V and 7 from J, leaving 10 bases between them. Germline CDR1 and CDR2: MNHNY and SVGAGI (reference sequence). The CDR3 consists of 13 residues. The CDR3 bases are TGTGCCAGCAGTTCAGGGGTTGGTGAAAAACTGTTTTTT. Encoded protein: CASSSGVGEKLFF.

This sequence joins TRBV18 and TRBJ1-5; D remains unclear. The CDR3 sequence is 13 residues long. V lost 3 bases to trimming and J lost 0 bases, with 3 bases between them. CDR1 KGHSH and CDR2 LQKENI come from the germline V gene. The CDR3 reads CASSPNSNQPQHF. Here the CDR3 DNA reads TGTGCCAGCTCACCTAATAGCAATCAGCCCCAGCATTTT.

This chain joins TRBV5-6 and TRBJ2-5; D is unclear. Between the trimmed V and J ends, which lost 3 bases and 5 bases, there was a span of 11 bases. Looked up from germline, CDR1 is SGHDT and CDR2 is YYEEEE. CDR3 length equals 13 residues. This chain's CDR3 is CASSWLTGETQYF. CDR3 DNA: TGTGCCAGCAGCTGGCTCACCGGGGAGACCCAGTACTTC.

The CDR3 spells CASSPTGTGDYEQYF. The CDR3 DNA reads TGCGCCAGCAGCCCAACCGGGACAGGGGACTACGAGCAGTACTTC. This rearrangement joins TRBV4-1 to TRBJ2-7, with 10 bases identical to TRBD1. Germline lookup yields CDR1 MGHRA and CDR2 YSYEKL. The junction had 6 bases not matched to a gene; V was cut back by 4 bases and J by 3 bases. The CDR3 runs 15 residues.

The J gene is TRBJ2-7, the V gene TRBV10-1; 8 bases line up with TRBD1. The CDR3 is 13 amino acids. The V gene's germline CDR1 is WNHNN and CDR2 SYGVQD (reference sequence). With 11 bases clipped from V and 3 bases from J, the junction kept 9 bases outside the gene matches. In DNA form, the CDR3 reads TGCGCCCGGCAGGGGGCGCTTTTCTACGAGCAGTACTTC. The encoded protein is CARQGALFYEQYF.

DNA for the CDR3: TGTGCCAGCAGGAGGACAGGGAGTAGGGACATTCAGTACTTC. Amino acids: CASRRTGSRDIQYF. V is TRBV2 and J is TRBJ2-4; 8 nucleotides match TRBD1. The V segment lost 6 bases and the J segment 8 bases; nucleotides outside the gene matches: 9. The CDR3 contains 14 residues. CDR1 and CDR2 from the germline V gene are SNHLY and FYNNEI.

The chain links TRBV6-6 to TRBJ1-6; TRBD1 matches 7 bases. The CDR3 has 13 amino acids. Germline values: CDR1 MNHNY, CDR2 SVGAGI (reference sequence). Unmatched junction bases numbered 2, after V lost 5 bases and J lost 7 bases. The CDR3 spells CASSGTANSPLHF. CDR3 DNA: TGTGCCAGCAGTGGGACAGCCAATTCACCCCTCCACTTT.

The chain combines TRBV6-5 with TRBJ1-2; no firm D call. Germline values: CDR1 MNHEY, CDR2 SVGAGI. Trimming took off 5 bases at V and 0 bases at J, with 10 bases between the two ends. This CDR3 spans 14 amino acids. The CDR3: CASSKEASNYGYTF. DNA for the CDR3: TGTGCCAGCAGTAAGGAGGCGTCTAACTATGGCTACACCTTC.

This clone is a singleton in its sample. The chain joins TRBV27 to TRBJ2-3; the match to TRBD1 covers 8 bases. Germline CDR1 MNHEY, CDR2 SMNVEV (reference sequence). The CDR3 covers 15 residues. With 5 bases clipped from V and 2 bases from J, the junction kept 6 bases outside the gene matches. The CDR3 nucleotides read TGTGCCAGCAGTAACAGGGGGAGTAACACAGATACGCAGTATTTT. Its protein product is CASSNRGSNTDTQYF.

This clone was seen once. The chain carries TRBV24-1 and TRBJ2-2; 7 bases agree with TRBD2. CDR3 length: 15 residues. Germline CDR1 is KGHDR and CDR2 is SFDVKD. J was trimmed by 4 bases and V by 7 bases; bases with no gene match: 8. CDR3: CATSTLAGPTGELFF. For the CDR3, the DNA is TGTGCCACCAGCACCTTAGCGGGTCCCACCGGGGAGCTGTTTTTT.

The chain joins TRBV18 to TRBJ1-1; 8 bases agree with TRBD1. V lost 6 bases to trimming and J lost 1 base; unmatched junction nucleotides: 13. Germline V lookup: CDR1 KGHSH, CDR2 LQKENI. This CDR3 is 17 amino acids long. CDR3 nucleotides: TGTGCCAGCTCCGGTCAGCCACTCGGGACAGGGAACACTGAAGCTTTCTTT. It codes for CASSGQPLGTGNTEAFF.

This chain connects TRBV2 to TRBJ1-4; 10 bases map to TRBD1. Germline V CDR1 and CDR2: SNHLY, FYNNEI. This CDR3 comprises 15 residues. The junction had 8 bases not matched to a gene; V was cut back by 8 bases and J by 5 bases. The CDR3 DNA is TGTGCCAGCGCCACCGGACAGGGGGTAAATGAAAAACTGTTTTTT. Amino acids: CASATGQGVNEKLFF.

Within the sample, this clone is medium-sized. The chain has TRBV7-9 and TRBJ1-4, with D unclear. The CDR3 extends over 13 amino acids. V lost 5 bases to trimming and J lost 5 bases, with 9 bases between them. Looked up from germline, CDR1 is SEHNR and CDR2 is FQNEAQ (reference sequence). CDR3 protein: CASSPTENEKLFF. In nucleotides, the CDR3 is TGTGCCAGCAGCCCGACGGAGAATGAAAAACTGTTTTTT.

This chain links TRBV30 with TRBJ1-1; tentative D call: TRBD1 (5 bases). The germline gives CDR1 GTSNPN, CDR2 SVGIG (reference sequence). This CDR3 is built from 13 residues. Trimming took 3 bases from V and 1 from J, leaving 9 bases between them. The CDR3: CAWRFTGNTEAFF. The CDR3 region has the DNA TGTGCCTGGAGATTTACAGGGAACACTGAAGCTTTCTTT. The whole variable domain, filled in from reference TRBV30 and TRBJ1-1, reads SQTIHQWPATLVQPVGSPLSLECTVEGTSNPNLYWYRQAAGRGLQLLFYSVGIGQISSEVPQNLSASRPQDRQFILSSKKLLLSDSGFYLCAWRFTGNTEAFFGQGTRLTVV.

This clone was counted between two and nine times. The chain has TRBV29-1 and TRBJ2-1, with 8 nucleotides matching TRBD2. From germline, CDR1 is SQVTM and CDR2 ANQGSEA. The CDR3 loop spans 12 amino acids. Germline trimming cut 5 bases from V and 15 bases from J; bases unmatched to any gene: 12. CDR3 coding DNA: TGCAGCGTTAAATTGGTTGCGGGGGGCCCGTTCTTC. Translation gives CSVKLVAGGPFF.

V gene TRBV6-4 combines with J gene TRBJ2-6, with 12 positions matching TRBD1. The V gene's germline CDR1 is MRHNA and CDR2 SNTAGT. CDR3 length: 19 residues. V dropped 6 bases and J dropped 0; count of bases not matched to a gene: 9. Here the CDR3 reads CASRRVRDRGLSGANVLTF. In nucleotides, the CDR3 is TGTGCCAGCAGGAGAGTCCGGGACAGGGGGCTCTCTGGGGCCAACGTCCTGACTTTC.

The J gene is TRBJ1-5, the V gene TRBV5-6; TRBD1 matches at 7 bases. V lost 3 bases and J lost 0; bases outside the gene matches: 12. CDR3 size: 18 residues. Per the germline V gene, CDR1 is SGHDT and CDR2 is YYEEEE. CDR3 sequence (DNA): TGTGCCAGCAGCTCTTCTGGACAGGCGATGAATAGCAATCAGCCCCAGCATTTT. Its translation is CASSSSGQAMNSNQPQHF.

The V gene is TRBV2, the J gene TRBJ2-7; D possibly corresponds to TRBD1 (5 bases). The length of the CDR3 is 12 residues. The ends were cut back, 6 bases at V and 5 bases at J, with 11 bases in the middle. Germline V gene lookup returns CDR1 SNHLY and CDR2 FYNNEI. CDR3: CASRDTLDEQYF. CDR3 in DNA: TGTGCCAGCAGGGACACGCTCGACGAGCAGTACTTC.

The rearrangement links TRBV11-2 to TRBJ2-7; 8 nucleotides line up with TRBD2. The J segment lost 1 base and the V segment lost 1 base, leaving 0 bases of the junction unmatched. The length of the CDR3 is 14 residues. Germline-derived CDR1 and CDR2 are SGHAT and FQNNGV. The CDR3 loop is CASSLGGGSYEQYF. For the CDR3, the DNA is TGTGCCAGCAGCTTAGGCGGGGGGTCCTACGAGCAGTACTTC.